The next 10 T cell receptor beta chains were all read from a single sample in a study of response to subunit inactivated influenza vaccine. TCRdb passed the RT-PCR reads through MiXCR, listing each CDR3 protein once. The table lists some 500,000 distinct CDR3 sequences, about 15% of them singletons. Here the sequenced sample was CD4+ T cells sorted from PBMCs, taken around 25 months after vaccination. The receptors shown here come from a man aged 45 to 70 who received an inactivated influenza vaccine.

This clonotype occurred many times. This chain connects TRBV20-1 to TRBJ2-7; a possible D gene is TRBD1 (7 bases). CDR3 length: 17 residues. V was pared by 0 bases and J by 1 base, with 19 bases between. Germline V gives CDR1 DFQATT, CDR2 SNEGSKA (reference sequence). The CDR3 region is CSARDPGGLTKSYEQYF. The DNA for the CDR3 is TGCAGTGCTAGAGATCCAGGGGGACTGACGAAATCCTACGAGCAGTACTTC.

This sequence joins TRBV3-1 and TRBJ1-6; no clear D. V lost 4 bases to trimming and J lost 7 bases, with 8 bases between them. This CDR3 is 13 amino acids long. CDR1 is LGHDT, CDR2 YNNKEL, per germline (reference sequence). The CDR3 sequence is CASSRITNSPLHF. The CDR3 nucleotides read TGTGCCAGCAGCCGAATAACGAATTCACCCCTCCACTTT.

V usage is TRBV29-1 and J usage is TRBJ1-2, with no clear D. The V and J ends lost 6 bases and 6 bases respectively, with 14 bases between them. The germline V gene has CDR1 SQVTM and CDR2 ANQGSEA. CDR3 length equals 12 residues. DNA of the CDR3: TGCAGCGTAACGTCGGGGAAAGATGGCTACACCTTC. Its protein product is CSVTSGKDGYTF.

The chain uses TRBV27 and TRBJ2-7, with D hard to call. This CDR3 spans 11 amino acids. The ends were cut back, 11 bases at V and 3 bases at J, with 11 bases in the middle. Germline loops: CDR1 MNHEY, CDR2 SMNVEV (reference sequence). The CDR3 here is CAPDGYYEQYF. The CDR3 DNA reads TGTGCCCCGGACGGATACTACGAGCAGTACTTC.

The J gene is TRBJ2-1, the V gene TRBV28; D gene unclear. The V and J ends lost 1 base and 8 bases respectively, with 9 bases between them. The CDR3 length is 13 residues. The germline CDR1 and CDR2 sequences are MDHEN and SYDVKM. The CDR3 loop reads CASSLSGLYEQFF. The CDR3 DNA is TGTGCCAGCAGTTTATCCGGCCTTTATGAGCAGTTCTTC.

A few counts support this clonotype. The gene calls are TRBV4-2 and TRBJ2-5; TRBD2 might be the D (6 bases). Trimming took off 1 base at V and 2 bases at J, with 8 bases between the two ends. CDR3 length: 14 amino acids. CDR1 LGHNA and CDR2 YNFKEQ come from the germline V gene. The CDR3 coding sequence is TGTGCCAGCAGCCAAGCGGGACTGCAAGAGACCCAGTACTTC. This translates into CASSQAGLQETQYF.

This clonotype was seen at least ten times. CDR3 loop: CSARDPLAGGITDTQYF. In DNA, the CDR3 is TGCAGTGCTAGAGATCCTCTAGCGGGGGGCATTACAGATACGCAGTATTTT. The chain joins TRBV20-1 to TRBJ2-3, with 11 positions matching TRBD2. CDR1 and CDR2 (germline): DFQATT, SNEGSKA (reference sequence). V lost 0 bases and J lost 3; bases outside the gene matches: 8. This CDR3 spans 17 amino acids.

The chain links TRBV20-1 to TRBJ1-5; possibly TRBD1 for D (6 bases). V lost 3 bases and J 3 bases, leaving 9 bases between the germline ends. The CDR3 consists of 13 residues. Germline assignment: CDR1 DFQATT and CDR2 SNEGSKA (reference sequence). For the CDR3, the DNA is TGCAGTGCTAGGCCAGGGGTCAATCAGCCCCAGCATTTT. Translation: CSARPGVNQPQHF.

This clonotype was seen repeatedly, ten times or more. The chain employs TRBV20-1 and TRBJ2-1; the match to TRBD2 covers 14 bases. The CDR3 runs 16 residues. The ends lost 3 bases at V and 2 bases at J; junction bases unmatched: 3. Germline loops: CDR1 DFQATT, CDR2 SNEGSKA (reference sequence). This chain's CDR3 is CSARGLAGVTYNEQFF. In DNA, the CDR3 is TGCAGTGCTAGGGGACTAGCGGGAGTTACCTACAATGAGCAGTTCTTC.

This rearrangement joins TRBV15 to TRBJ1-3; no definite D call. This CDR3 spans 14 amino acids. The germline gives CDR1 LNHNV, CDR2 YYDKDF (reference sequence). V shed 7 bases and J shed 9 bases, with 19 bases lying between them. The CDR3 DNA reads TGTGCCACCACGTACGGTACTAGGGAGTCCACCATATATTTT. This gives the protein CATTYGTRESTIYF.